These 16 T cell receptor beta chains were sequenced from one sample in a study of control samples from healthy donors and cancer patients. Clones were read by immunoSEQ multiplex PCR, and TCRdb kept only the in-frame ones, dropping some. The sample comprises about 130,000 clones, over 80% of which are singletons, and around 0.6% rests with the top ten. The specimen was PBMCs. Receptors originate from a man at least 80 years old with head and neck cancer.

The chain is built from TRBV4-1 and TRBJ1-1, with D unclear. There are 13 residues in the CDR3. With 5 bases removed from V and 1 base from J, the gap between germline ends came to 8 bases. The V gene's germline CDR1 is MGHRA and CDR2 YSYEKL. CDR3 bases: TGCGCCAGCAGCACCCCAGGGAACACTGAAGCTTTCTTT. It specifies CASSTPGNTEAFF.

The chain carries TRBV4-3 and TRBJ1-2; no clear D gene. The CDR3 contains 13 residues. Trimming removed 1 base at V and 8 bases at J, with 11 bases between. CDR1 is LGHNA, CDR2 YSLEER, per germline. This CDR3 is CASSQGGFYGYTF. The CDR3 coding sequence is TGCGCCAGCAGCCAAGGAGGGTTTTACGGCTACACCTTC.

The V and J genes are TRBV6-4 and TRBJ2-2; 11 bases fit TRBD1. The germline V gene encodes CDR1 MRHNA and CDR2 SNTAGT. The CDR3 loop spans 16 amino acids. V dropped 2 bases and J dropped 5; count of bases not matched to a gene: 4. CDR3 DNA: TGTGCCAGCAGTGACCGGACAGGGGGCGCAACCGGGGAGCTGTTTTTT. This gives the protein CASSDRTGGATGELFF.

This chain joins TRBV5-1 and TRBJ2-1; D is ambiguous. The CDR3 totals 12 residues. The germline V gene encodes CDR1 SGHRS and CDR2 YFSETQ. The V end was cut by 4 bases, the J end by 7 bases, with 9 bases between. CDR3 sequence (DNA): TGCGCCAGCAGCCTGCAACGGAATGAGCAGTTCTTC. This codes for CASSLQRNEQFF. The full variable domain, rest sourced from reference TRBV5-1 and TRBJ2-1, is KAGVTQTPRYLIKTRGQQVTLSCSPISGHRSVSWYQQTPGQGLQFLFEYFSETQRNKGNFPGRFSGRQFSNSRSEMNVSTLELGDSALYLCASSLQRNEQFFGPGTRLTVL.

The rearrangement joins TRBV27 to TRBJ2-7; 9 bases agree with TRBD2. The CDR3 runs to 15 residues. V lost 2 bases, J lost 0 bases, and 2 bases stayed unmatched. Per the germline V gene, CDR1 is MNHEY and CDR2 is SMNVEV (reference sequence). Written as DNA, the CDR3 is TGTGCCAGCAGTTTAAGACTAGCGGTCTCCTACGAGCAGTACTTC. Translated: CASSLRLAVSYEQYF.

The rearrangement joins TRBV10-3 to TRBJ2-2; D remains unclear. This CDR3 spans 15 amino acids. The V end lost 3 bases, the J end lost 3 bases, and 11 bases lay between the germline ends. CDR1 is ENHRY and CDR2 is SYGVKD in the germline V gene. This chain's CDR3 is CAISEWGSDTGELFF. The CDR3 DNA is TGTGCCATCAGTGAATGGGGTTCTGACACCGGGGAGCTGTTTTTT.

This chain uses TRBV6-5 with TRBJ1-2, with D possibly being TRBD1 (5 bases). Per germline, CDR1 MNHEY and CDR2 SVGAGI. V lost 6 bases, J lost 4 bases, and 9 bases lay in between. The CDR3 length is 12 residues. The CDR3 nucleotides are TGTGCCAGCAGCCGCGACAGCTATGGCTACACCTTC. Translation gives CASSRDSYGYTF.

CDR3 nucleotides: TGTGCCAGTAGTATTCCCCAGAATAGCAATCAGCCCCAGCATTTT. Amino acid sequence: CASSIPQNSNQPQHF. V gene TRBV19 combines with J gene TRBJ1-5; D gene ambiguous. The CDR3 has 15 amino acids. V was shortened by 3 bases and J by 0 bases, with 9 bases between the two germline ends. Germline CDR1 reads LNHDA; CDR2 reads SQIVND (reference sequence).

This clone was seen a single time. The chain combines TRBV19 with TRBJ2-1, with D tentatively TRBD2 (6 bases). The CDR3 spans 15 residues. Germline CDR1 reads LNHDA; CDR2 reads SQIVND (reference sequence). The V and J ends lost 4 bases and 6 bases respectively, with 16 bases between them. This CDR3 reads CASSTPTSWGNEQFF. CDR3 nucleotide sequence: TGTGCCAGTAGTACACCAACTAGCTGGGGCAATGAGCAGTTCTTC. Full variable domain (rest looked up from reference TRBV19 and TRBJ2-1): DGGITQSPKYLFRKEGQNVTLSCEQNLNHDAMYWYRQDPGQGLRLIYYSQIVNDFQKGDIAEGYSVSREKKESFPLTVTSAQKNPTAFYLCASSTPTSWGNEQFFGPGTRLTVL.

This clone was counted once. CDR3 residues: CASSQERGRGYTF. The CDR3 DNA is TGTGCCAGCAGCCAAGAGAGAGGGCGCGGCTACACCTTC. V gene TRBV3-1 (or the pseudogene TRBV3-2) combines with J gene TRBJ1-2, with D unclear. With 0 bases removed from V and 8 bases from J, the gap between germline ends came to 10 bases. CDR3 length: 13 residues. The germline V gene encodes CDR1 LGHDT and CDR2 YNNKEL (reference sequence).

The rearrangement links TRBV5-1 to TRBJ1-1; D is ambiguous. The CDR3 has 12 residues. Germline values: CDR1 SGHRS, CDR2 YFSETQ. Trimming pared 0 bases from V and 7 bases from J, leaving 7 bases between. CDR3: CASSLDGFEAFF. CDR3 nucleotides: TGCGCCAGCAGCTTGGACGGATTTGAAGCTTTCTTT.

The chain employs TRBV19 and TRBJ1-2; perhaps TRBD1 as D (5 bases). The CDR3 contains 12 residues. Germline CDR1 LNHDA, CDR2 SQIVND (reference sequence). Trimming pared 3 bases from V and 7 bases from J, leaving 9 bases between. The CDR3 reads CASSIYGGGYTF. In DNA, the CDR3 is TGTGCCAGTAGTATTTACGGGGGTGGCTACACCTTC.

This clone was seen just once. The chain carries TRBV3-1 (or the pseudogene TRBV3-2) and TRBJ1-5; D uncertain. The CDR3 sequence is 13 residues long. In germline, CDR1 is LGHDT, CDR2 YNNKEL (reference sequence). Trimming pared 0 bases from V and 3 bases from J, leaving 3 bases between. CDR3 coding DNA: TGTGCCAGCAGCCAAGATCACAATCAGCCCCAGCATTTT. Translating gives CASSQDHNQPQHF.

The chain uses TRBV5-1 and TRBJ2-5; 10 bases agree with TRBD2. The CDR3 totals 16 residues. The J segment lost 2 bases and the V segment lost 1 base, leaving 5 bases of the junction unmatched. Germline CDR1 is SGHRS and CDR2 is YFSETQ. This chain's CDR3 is CASSLSVAGGQETQYF. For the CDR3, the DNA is TGCGCCAGCAGCTTGTCTGTAGCGGGGGGACAAGAGACCCAGTACTTC. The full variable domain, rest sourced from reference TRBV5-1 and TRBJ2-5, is KAGVTQTPRYLIKTRGQQVTLSCSPISGHRSVSWYQQTPGQGLQFLFEYFSETQRNKGNFPGRFSGRQFSNSRSEMNVSTLELGDSALYLCASSLSVAGGQETQYFGPGTRLLVL.

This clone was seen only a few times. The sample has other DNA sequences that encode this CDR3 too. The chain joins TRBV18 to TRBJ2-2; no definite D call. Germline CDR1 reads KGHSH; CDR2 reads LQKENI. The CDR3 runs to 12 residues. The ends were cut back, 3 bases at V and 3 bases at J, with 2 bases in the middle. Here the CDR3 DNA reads TGTGCCAGCTCACCGGACACCGGGGAGCTGTTTTTT. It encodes CASSPDTGELFF.

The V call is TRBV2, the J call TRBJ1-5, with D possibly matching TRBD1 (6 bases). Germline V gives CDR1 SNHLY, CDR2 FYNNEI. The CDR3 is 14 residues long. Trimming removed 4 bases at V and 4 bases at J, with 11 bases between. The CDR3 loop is CASSARTANQPQHF. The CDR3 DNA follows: TGTGCCAGCAGTGCACGGACAGCAAATCAGCCCCAGCATTTT.